Listed below are T cell receptor beta chains from one sample, sequenced in a study of PD-1 and CTLA-4 blockade in melanoma. Here immunoSEQ multiplex PCR was the method, and the copy in TCRdb shows in-frame clones only, minus some. The top ten clones hold around an eighth of a sample with 15,000 to 20,000 clones, approximately 70% of them seen once. The specimen comprised CD8+ T cells from peripheral blood, sampled from a patient given anti-PD-1 treatment. These receptors were taken from a human donor with melanoma. The CDR3 runs from the conserved cysteine through the conserved F or W. The D gene is left open where the match is weak. Clone size, where shown, is once, few, many, or a class for clones that have expanded.

TRBD2 TRBJ2-1 few TRBV2 CASSDVGGRGYNEQFF TGTGCCAGCAGTGATGTTGGCGGGAGAGGGTACAATGAGCAGTTCTTC
TRBD1 TRBJ1-1 . TRBV27 CASSLTRGPGTEAFF TGTGCCAGCAGTCTTACCAGGGGGCCGGGCACTGAAGCTTTCTTT
TRBD1 TRBJ1-5 . TRBV30 CAWSGPGTGDQPQHF TGTGCCTGGAGTGGTCCCGGGACAGGGGACCAGCCCCAGCATTTT
. TRBJ1-4 . TRBV7-9 CASRIGQRDEKLFF TGTGCCAGCAGGATCGGACAGCGGGATGAAAAACTGTTTTTT
. TRBJ1-2 . TRBV28 CASSSTGLRYGYTF TGTGCCAGCAGTTCCACAGGGCTTAGGTATGGCTACACCTTC
TRBD1 TRBJ1-5 once TRBV27 CASSAQGRGNQPQHF TGTGCCAGCAGTGCACAGGGGAGAGGCAATCAGCCCCAGCATTTT
. TRBJ1-1 once TRBV7-9 CASSRSRGINTEAFF TGTGCCAGCAGTAGGAGCAGGGGTATTAACACTGAAGCTTTCTTT
. TRBJ2-7 few TRBV2 CASLDSYEQYF TGTGCCAGCTTGGACTCCTACGAGCAGTACTTC
TRBD2 TRBJ2-5 . TRBV19 CASSIGYGSGGAFETQYF TGTGCCAGTAGTATAGGATATGGTAGCGGGGGGGCCTTTGAGACCCAGTACTTC
TRBD1 TRBJ2-7 . TRBV7-8 CASSPRQGPSYEQYF TGTGCCAGCAGCCCACGACAGGGACCCTCCTACGAGCAGTACTTC
TRBD1 TRBJ2-7 . TRBV18 CASSPQGAGAYEQYF TGTGCCAGCTCACCGCAGGGGGCGGGCGCCTACGAGCAGTACTTC
. TRBJ2-7 . TRBV13 CASSPTGGSYEQYF TGTGCCAGCAGTCCAACAGGTGGATCCTACGAGCAGTACTTC
. TRBJ1-1 . TRBV5-4 CASSFWTENTEAFF TGTGCCAGCAGCTTTTGGACAGAGAACACTGAAGCTTTCTTT
. TRBJ1-1 . TRBV6-5 CASSRRDEAFF TGTGCCAGCAGCAGACGGGATGAAGCTTTCTTT
. TRBJ2-3 . TRBV7-2 CASSLVGGSTDTQYF TGTGCCAGCAGCCTGGTAGGAGGGAGCACAGATACGCAGTATTTT
. TRBJ2-2 . TRBV19 CASSRVGYTGELFF TGTGCCAGCTCCCGAGTGGGGTACACCGGAGAGCTGTTTTTT
. TRBJ1-2 . TRBV3-1/TRBV3-2 CASSHRGFIGTSGGYTF TGTGCCAGCAGCCATAGAGGCTTTATAGGGACTTCGGGGGGCTACACCTTC
. TRBJ2-7 . TRBV18 CASSPGSYEQYF TGTGCCAGCTCACCAGGGTCCTACGAGCAGTACTTC
. TRBJ1-2 . TRBV19 CASSIGQGNYGYTF TGTGCCAGTAGTATAGGCCAGGGAAACTATGGCTACACCTTC
. TRBJ1-4 . TRBV5-5 CASSLNPGEGVFNEKLFF TGTGCCAGCAGCTTGAATCCTGGGGAGGGAGTCTTTAATGAAAAACTGTTTTTT
. TRBJ1-4 once TRBV7-9 CASSPDPVREKLFF TGTGCCAGCAGCCCGGACCCCGTGAGGGAAAAACTGTTTTTT
. TRBJ2-7 once TRBV4-2 CASSQESRQEQYF TGTGCCAGCAGCCAAGAGAGTAGACAGGAGCAGTACTTC
. TRBJ2-7 . TRBV13 CASSLEAYEQYF TGTGCCAGCAGCTTAGAGGCCTACGAGCAGTACTTC
. TRBJ1-1 once TRBV7-2 CASRNGRPEAFF TGTGCCAGCAGAAACGGGCGTCCCGAAGCTTTCTTT